This T cell receptor (beta chain) was retrieved from a study of cytomegalovirus exposure and HLA in healthy donors (dated by TCRdb to between 2016 and 2019). Notes on the research overall: According to an earlier analysis of around 600 of the donors, 150 million to 200 million T cells yielded 100 million or so unique TCR beta sequences and around 300 Gb of sequence data. An early release covering roughly 640 HLA-typed donors comprised about 310 gigabases of sequencing data and around 85 million unique TCR sequences. Of the roughly 400 genotyped donors, about 84% fell in the genetic ancestry cluster associated with self-reported Caucasian donors. The study aimed to test whether signatures of past pathogen exposure could be identified by cataloging public T cell receptors. The T cell repertoires of about 700 subjects were profiled by immunosequencing and related to cytomegalovirus serostatus. A separate validation cohort of 100 to 150 different subjects was used in addition to the 666-subject first cohort. To predict cytomegalovirus infection status, the study combined high-throughput TCR immunosequencing, statistical association of individual TCRs with disease status, and machine learning. In a later analysis, previously published TCR beta repertoires from 666 donors were re-analyzed and high-resolution HLA genotyping was added so that TCR occurrence patterns could be studied. Rather than drawing on any new phenotypic data, the later analysis identified candidate immune exposures from TCR beta sequences and the way those sequences occurred across donors. An earlier analysis of several hundred of the donors applied high-throughput TCR beta sequencing to assess whether each TCR beta V gene segment acted as functional or pseudogenic. Alongside the repertoire data, information on donor age, sex, ethnicity and CMV serostatus was compiled. A later genetic analysis used genome-wide SNP genotypes for about 60% of the roughly 670 donors, treating that subset as a discovery cohort. All discovery cohort repertoires had been generated on a single sequencing platform. HLA typing included class I and class II loci at four-digit resolution. Typing coverage differed by locus: A, B, C, DRB1 and DQB1 were typed in about 629-630 donors, DQA1 in 522, DPA1 in 600 to 610, and DPB1 in approximately 450. Several DR-DQ haplotypes were handled as single units for association and clustering because linkage in the cohort was strong. Across under 500 genotyped donors of the cohort, an average of approximately 240,000 unique TCR beta nucleotide sequences per donor were sequenced, and approximately 17% of those sequences were non-productive.

Libraries came from the immunoSEQ multiplex PCR assay. For the multiplex PCR, a mixture combining 60 forward primers for TCR Vbeta segments and 13 reverse primers for TCR Jbeta segments was used. Amplification of the CDR3 region of rearranged TCR beta genes was performed with a multiplex PCR assay on genomic DNA. The amplified TCR beta libraries were sequenced on the Illumina HiSeq System as 87-base-pair reads. As for the original processing: In a later analysis, some 80 million unique TCR beta chains were counted across the 650 to 750 repertoires, and some 10 million of these chains were shared by at least two donors. Raw reads were error-corrected and collapsed into unique sequences by a nearest-neighbor algorithm in which closely related sequences were merged to remove PCR and sequencing errors. V, D and J gene segments were assigned by aligning CDR3 sequences to IMGT reference sequences. Each retained sequence needed at least a six-nucleotide match to both a V gene segment and a J gene segment. Rearrangements were classified as productive when the CDR3 lacked stop codons and remained in frame with V and J, and all other rearrangements were classified as non-productive. Following IMGT convention, CDR3 was defined as the stretch from the second conserved V-encoded cysteine up to the conserved J-encoded phenylalanine. In an earlier analysis of more than 550 of the donors, sequences lacking an unambiguous match to a single V gene segment were excluded. An earlier analysis of 587 of the donors classified V segments as functional when productive rearrangements were above 56.7% and as segregating when the standard deviation between donors was above 5%. A statistical classification framework was built for diagnosing cytomegalovirus status from the catalog of TCR beta chain sequences. In a later analysis, V and J genes were assigned by comparing TCR nucleotide sequences against IMGT/GENE-DB human TR gene sequences. A later analysis assigned CDR3 sequences and most-parsimonious VDJ recombination scenarios with the TCRdist pipeline. In a later analysis, each TCR beta chain was defined by its CDR3 amino acid sequence together with its V-gene family, and reads lacking a unique V-gene family were excluded. A later analysis removed roughly 590 highly shared, low-generation-probability nucleotide sequences to deal with suspected cross-contamination and a sequencing artifact. A later analysis calculated a clonal expansion index for each public chain from normalized within-repertoire ranks of inferred template counts. Generation probabilities in a later analysis came from a VDJ recombination model fitted to out-of-frame rearrangements, and those results were checked against IGoR. Hypergeometric tests were used in a later analysis to score TCR-TCR, TCR-HLA and TCR-CMV co-occurrence, with a repertoire-size bias correction applied to the TCR pairs. False discovery rates were estimated in a later analysis by permuting HLA or CMV assignments 20 times. In a later analysis, co-occurring TCRs were grouped with DBSCAN, and TCRdist sequence similarity was added when clustering was performed within HLA-allele-positive subsets. Co-occurrence clustering excluded repertoires with fewer than 30,000 or more than 120,000 public chains, plus five with anomalous nucleotide sharing. As stored in TCRdb, this immuneACCESS dataset retains in-frame rearrangements with V and J assigned. A fraction of the clones does not appear; measured against another copy, unresolved V genes explain less than half of the discrepancy, and the remainder lacks a known reason. The D gene and trimming were derived from the DNA, and the V and J assignments and clone size from that table. Counted in this sample were over 150,000 clones; 80% of them appeared once. The top ten clonotypes cover 0.6% to 0.7% of the sample.

Remarks on this clone: The antigen this receptor binds is unknown. Base qualities are not recorded, but no much larger clone differs from it by a single base.

Based on the germline V gene, the CDR1 and CDR2 sequences are MGHRA and YSYEKL. Spanning cysteine to phenylalanine, the CDR3 consists of 16 amino acids. CDR3 DNA only is kept here, 48 bases in frame from base 1. V lost 1 base and J lost 5 bases, and the count of bases not matched to a germline gene is 9. In total, over 600 healthy bone marrow donors made up the cohort. Cohort members were all nominally healthy when sampled, although unrecorded immune exposures were likely present. The donor tested CMV seronegative and was one of the 352 seronegative cohort members. Each donor provided a peripheral blood sample, and peripheral blood mononuclear cells were used for TCR beta sequencing. Genomic DNA was extracted from the blood cell samples with the Qiagen DNeasy Blood Extraction Kit. Overall study results and their limits: The study listed 150 to 200 TCR beta chains as associated with cytomegalovirus. A few of the identified cytomegalovirus-associated TCR beta chains were confirmed in vitro to be specific for cytomegalovirus antigens. In a later genetic analysis, fewer N-insertions in productive TCRs were reported among donors in an Asian-associated ancestry cluster than the approximately 630-donor mean. Roughly uniform sequencing depth across donors was assumed in presence/absence analyses, although this assumption may not hold. The 87-base-pair reads could not distinguish some IMGT-functional V segments, including TRBV6-2 and TRBV6-3, so those segments were excluded. In a later analysis, the rate of TCR association differed among HLA loci, with DRB1 alleles having the most associated TCRs and HLA-C alleles having the fewest. At a false discovery rate of 0.05, a later analysis linked approximately 18,000 TCR beta sequences to specific HLA alleles. When HLA alleles, especially DR and DQ, strongly co-occurred, attributing TCR associations to individual alleles was difficult. A cluster of highly shared sequence variants was judged likely to be a technical artifact of the sequencing pipeline. The cohort was sequenced for TCR beta chains only, and without alpha or paired-chain data the features that could be detected were limited. Several of the top co-occurrence clusters appeared to be linked to parvovirus B19, influenza, CMV and Epstein-Barr virus, according to a later analysis. In a later analysis, HLA-associated TCR beta chains showed more clonal expansion and lower generation probabilities than non-associated chains that were equally common. According to a later analysis, most CMV-associated TCR beta chains appeared to be HLA-restricted, and the HLA associations seemed to be driven largely by CMV exposure. An association between a missense DCLRE1C variant and V-gene and J-gene trimming of TCR beta chains was found in a later genetic analysis and replicated in an independent cohort. Most TCR sequences were observed very rarely across donors, whereas some public TCRs were present in many individuals. A further reported finding was that TCR beta sequences accurately predicted the HLA-A and HLA-B alleles for most subjects in the first cohort. Linkage disequilibrium might explain the correlated functional status among segregating V segments, but an unknown experimental factor could not be excluded. The authors suggested that the approach could potentially be generalized to other disease states and immunological phenotypes. In an earlier analysis of approximately 590 of the donors, most TCR beta V segments appeared in productive rearrangements about 90% or about 30% of the time, broadly matching IMGT annotations. The earlier analysis of fewer than 750 of the donors excluded 15 to 20 rarely observed V segments, including chromosome 9 orphons, because counts were too low. For the cohort, immune exposure information was limited to CMV serostatus. Because some donors lacked HLA typing at each locus, the association tests relied only on the typed subset. The classifier was reported to diagnose cytomegalovirus status with high specificity and sensitivity in both the original and validation cohorts.

The sequencing sample was made of PBMCs. The receptor's source is a boy younger than 18 in good health and CMV-seronegative. The chain was built from TRBV4-1 and TRBJ2-3; a stretch of 7 junction bases matches TRBD1. The CDR3 reads CASSQVGTAMRDTQYF. The nucleotide sequence is TGCGCCAGCAGCCAAGTCGGGACAGCGATGAGAGATACGCAGTATTTT.